One sample yielded the 24 T cell receptor beta chains listed below, sequenced in a study of glioma-infiltrating T cells after dendritic cell vaccination. Data came from immunoSEQ multiplex PCR; TCRdb stores just in-frame clones and leaves some out. Of approximately 180 clones listed, 70% to 90% are singletons. The sample consisted of tumor tissue, taken before dendritic cell vaccination. These receptors came from a human donor with glioblastoma.

The CDR3 here is CASSIWTGMNTEAFF. The CDR3 coding sequence is TGCGCCAGCAGCATATGGACAGGGATGAACACTGAAGCTTTCTTT. V gene TRBV4-1 combines with J gene TRBJ1-1; 8 bases match TRBD1. The junction had 5 bases not matched to a gene; V was cut back by 5 bases and J by 0 bases. The germline CDR1 and CDR2 sequences are MGHRA and YSYEKL. The CDR3 runs 15 residues.

V and J are TRBV9 and TRBJ2-2; TRBD2 might be the D (6 bases). Trimming took 0 bases from V and 2 from J, leaving 14 bases between them. The CDR3 loop spans 17 amino acids. Looked up from germline, CDR1 is SGDLS and CDR2 is YYNGEE. The CDR3 DNA reads as TGTGCCAGCAGCGTAGCTGGGGGTAGCGGTAACACCGGGGAGCTGTTTTTT. Protein sequence: CASSVAGGSGNTGELFF. Full variable domain (outside the CDR3, taken from reference TRBV9 and TRBJ2-2): DSGVTQTPKHLITATGQRVTLRCSPRSGDLSVYWYQQSLDQGLQFLIQYYNGEERAKGNILERFSAQQFPDLHSELNLSSLELGDSALYFCASSVAGGSGNTGELFFGEGSRLTVL.

The sample holds a few counts of this clone. This sequence joins TRBV14 and TRBJ1-1; 8 nucleotides align to TRBD1. The CDR3 has 14 residues. CDR1 and CDR2 from the germline V gene are SGHDN and FVKESK. V dropped 2 bases and J dropped 5; count of bases not matched to a gene: 4. The CDR3 sequence: CASSQYRGETEAFF. The DNA of the CDR3 is TGTGCCAGCAGCCAATACAGGGGGGAGACTGAAGCTTTCTTT. Complete variable domain (other parts from reference TRBV14 and TRBJ1-1): EAGVTQFPSHSVIEKGQTVTLRCDPISGHDNLYWYRRVMGKEIKFLLHFVKESKQDESGMPNNRFLAERTGGTYSTLKVQPAELEDSGVYFCASSQYRGETEAFFGQGTRLTVV.

The genes are TRBV5-4 and TRBJ2-3; TRBD2 matches at 10 bases. The germline CDR1 and CDR2 sequences are SGHNT and YYREEE (reference sequence). The ends lost 4 bases at V and 3 bases at J; junction bases unmatched: 5. The CDR3 contains 15 residues. CDR3 nucleotides: TGTGCCAGCAGCGATAGCGGGAGGCAAACAGATACGCAGTATTTT. Its protein is CASSDSGRQTDTQYF. The variable domain in full, completed from reference TRBV5-4 and TRBJ2-3, reads ETGVTQSPTHLIKTRGQQVTLRCSSQSGHNTVSWYQQALGQGPQFIFQYYREEENGRGNFPPRFSGLQFPNYSSELNVNALELDDSALYLCASSDSGRQTDTQYFGPGTRLTVL.

In DNA, the CDR3 is TGTGCCAGCAGCTTGAGTCACTACACTGAAGCTTTCTTT. It translates to CASSLSHYTEAFF. The chain has TRBV7-2 and TRBJ1-1; D remains ambiguous. Deletions cut 3 bases from V and 3 bases from J, with 8 bases between. Per the germline V gene, CDR1 is SGHTA and CDR2 is FQGNSA. There are 13 residues in the CDR3.

This chain connects TRBV9 to TRBJ2-1, with 10 positions matching TRBD2. The J segment lost 10 bases and the V segment lost 0 bases, leaving 7 bases of the junction unmatched. CDR3 length: 15 residues. The V gene's germline CDR1 is SGDLS and CDR2 YYNGEE. CDR3 region: CASSVVPSGGPEQFF. The DNA of the CDR3 is TGTGCCAGCAGCGTAGTTCCTAGCGGGGGCCCGGAGCAGTTCTTC.

CDR3 coding DNA: TGCAGCGTTGTTCAGGGGGAATACGAGCAGTACTTC. Protein sequence: CSVVQGEYEQYF. This rearrangement joins TRBV29-1 to TRBJ2-7; the match to TRBD1 covers 7 bases. CDR1 is SQVTM, CDR2 ANQGSEA, per germline. V lost 4 bases to trimming and J lost 4 bases; unmatched junction nucleotides: 4. This CDR3 comprises 12 residues.

This clone occurred a few times. The J gene is TRBJ2-5, the V gene TRBV19; D might be TRBD1 (6 bases). The germline CDR1 and CDR2 sequences are LNHDA and SQIVND (reference sequence). The CDR3 is 11 residues long. Trimming took 8 bases from V and 6 from J, leaving 10 bases between them. The CDR3 nucleotides are TGTGCCAGTGCACAGGGAAAGACCCAGTACTTC. Translated: CASAQGKTQYF.

The V call is TRBV9, the J call TRBJ1-3, with 8 bases lining up with TRBD1. CDR3 length: 15 residues. The V gene end was trimmed by 3 bases and the J gene end by 8 bases; junction bases not matched to a gene: 10. The germline V gene encodes CDR1 SGDLS and CDR2 YYNGEE. CDR3 amino acids: CASSADGQGRDTIYF. In DNA, the CDR3 is TGTGCCAGCAGCGCGGACGGACAGGGTCGAGACACCATATATTTT.

This sequence joins TRBV5-1 and TRBJ2-3; D ambiguous. Trimming removed 0 bases from V and 5 bases from J, with 7 bases in between. CDR1 is SGHRS, CDR2 YFSETQ, per germline. The CDR3 runs to 13 residues. This chain's CDR3 is CASSLETRDTQYF. In DNA form, the CDR3 reads TGCGCCAGCAGCTTGGAAACGAGAGATACGCAGTATTTT.

This rearrangement joins TRBV19 to TRBJ2-2; the D gene is possibly TRBD1 (6 bases). This CDR3 is built from 14 residues. V lost 4 bases, J lost 4 bases, and 10 bases lay in between. Germline V gene lookup returns CDR1 LNHDA and CDR2 SQIVND (reference sequence). The CDR3 DNA reads as TGTGCCAGTAGTACACAGGGTGGCACCGGGGAGCTGTTTTTT. Protein: CASSTQGGTGELFF.

The CDR3 here is CSVKEGGKDEQYF. The CDR3 coding sequence is TGCAGCGTGAAAGAGGGTGGTAAGGACGAGCAGTACTTC. The chain employs TRBV29-1 and TRBJ2-7, with TRBD2 as a possible D gene (5 bases). V was cut by 6 bases and J by 5 bases, with 17 bases left in between. Germline assignment: CDR1 SQVTM and CDR2 ANQGSEA. This CDR3 is built from 13 residues.

This clone has just one count. The CDR3: CASSSTGVGAEQFF. As DNA, the CDR3 is TGTGCCAGCAGCTCGACAGGGGTGGGGGCTGAGCAGTTCTTC. The rearrangement uses TRBV7-9 and TRBJ2-1; 8 bases agree with TRBD1. The germline V gene has CDR1 SEHNR and CDR2 FQNEAQ (reference sequence). This CDR3 region has 14 residues. Trimming took 4 bases from V and 9 from J; bases not matched to a gene: 8. The variable domain in full, completed from reference TRBV7-9 and TRBJ2-1, reads DTGVSQNPRHKITKRGQNVTFRCDPISEHNRLYWYRQTLGQGPEFLTYFQNEAQLEKSRLLSDRFSAERPKGSFSTLEIQRTEQGDSAMYLCASSSTGVGAEQFFGPGTRLTVL.

This chain links TRBV11-2 with TRBJ2-3; TRBD2 matches 11 bases. The V gene end was trimmed by 2 bases and the J gene end by 6 bases; junction bases not matched to a gene: 7. Germline CDR1 reads SGHAT; CDR2 reads FQNNGV. The CDR3 runs 16 residues. For the CDR3, the DNA is TGTGCCAGCAGCTTACCACTAGCGGGGGCCGGTGATACGCAGTATTTT. Its translation is CASSLPLAGAGDTQYF.

This chain uses TRBV20-1 with TRBJ1-2, with D possibly being TRBD1 (6 bases). The V and J ends lost 7 bases and 8 bases respectively, with 14 bases between them. CDR3 length equals 11 residues. Germline assignment: CDR1 DFQATT and CDR2 SNEGSKA (reference sequence). This chain's CDR3 is CSVITQGGYTF. CDR3 nucleotide sequence: TGCAGTGTTATCACACAGGGCGGCTACACCTTC.

The rearrangement uses TRBV5-5 and TRBJ1-1, with D uncertain. V lost 1 base and J lost 1, with 8 bases in between. Germline V gene sequence: CDR1 SGHKS, CDR2 YYEKEE (reference sequence). This CDR3 comprises 14 residues. CDR3 in DNA: TGTGCCAGCAGCTTGAGACTTACGAACACTGAAGCTTTCTTT. This encodes CASSLRLTNTEAFF.

To note about this clone: Relative to the germline gene, one junction end is altered; a read error may explain this. V gene TRBV7-2 combines with J gene TRBJ1-4; D is unresolved. The CDR3 is 14 amino acids. From germline, CDR1 is SGHTA and CDR2 FQGNSA. For the CDR3, the DNA is TGTGCCGGCAGCTTACTGAATCAGAATGAAAAACTGTTTTTT. Translated: CAGSLLNQNEKLFF.

There are a few counts of this clone. The chain joins TRBV7-9 to TRBJ1-2; 7 positions agree with TRBD1. The CDR3 has 13 residues. J lost 4 bases, V lost 4 bases, and 3 bases had no gene match. Germline CDR1 and CDR2: SEHNR and FQNEAQ (reference sequence). The CDR3, as DNA: TGTGCCAGCAGCTGGGGACAGTCCTATGGCTACACCTTC. Its protein product is CASSWGQSYGYTF.

The chain carries TRBV5-5 and TRBJ1-1; D is ambiguous. This CDR3 comprises 12 residues. CDR1 and CDR2 (germline): SGHKS, YYEKEE (reference sequence). V was clipped by 7 bases and J by 4 bases, with 11 bases between them. The CDR3 protein is CASGFGGTEAFF. In DNA form, the CDR3 reads TGTGCCAGCGGTTTCGGAGGCACTGAAGCTTTCTTT.

V usage is TRBV5-5 and J usage is TRBJ1-1, with D possibly matching TRBD1 (5 bases). The V end was cut by 4 bases, the J end by 7 bases, with 14 bases between. This CDR3 is 13 amino acids long. Germline CDR1 is SGHKS and CDR2 is YYEKEE (reference sequence). Written as DNA, the CDR3 is TGTGCCAGCAGCACTTGGCCGCAGGGTGAAGCTTTCTTT. Its translation is CASSTWPQGEAFF.

The rearrangement uses TRBV4-3 and TRBJ2-4; 10 nucleotides line up with TRBD2. Losses at the gene ends were 0 bases for V and 12 bases for J; bases not matched to a gene: 8. Germline CDR1 and CDR2: LGHNA and YSLEER. CDR3 length: 15 amino acids. CDR3 region: CASSQDGSGGAAQYF. The CDR3 DNA follows: TGCGCCAGCAGCCAAGATGGGAGCGGGGGGGCGGCTCAGTACTTC.

The V call is TRBV2, the J call TRBJ2-3, with D possibly matching TRBD2 (5 bases). The CDR3 length is 13 residues. Germline V gene data show CDR1 as SNHLY and CDR2 as FYNNEI. With 6 bases removed from V and 3 bases from J, the gap between germline ends came to 10 bases. In nucleotides, the CDR3 is TGTGCCAGCAGCCGGGGAGAGACAGATACGCAGTATTTT. It yields the protein CASSRGETDTQYF.

This chain uses TRBV5-6 with TRBJ1-1, with 7 positions matching TRBD1. V lost 4 bases and J lost 4; bases outside the gene matches: 4. Per the germline V gene, CDR1 is SGHDT and CDR2 is YYEEEE. The CDR3 sequence is 13 residues long. The chain's CDR3 is CASSSTGATEAFF. CDR3 bases: TGTGCCAGCAGCAGTACAGGGGCCACTGAAGCTTTCTTT.

The gene calls are TRBV6-4 and TRBJ2-3; 7 nucleotides match TRBD2. CDR3 size: 15 residues. From germline, CDR1 is MRHNA and CDR2 SNTAGT. V lost 2 bases, J lost 1 base, and 3 bases stayed unmatched. CDR3 DNA: TGTGCCAGCAGTGACGTGGGGGGGGGCACAGATACGCAGTATTTT. It yields the protein CASSDVGGGTDTQYF.